This T cell receptor (beta chain) was captured by sequencing in a study of blood T cell repertoires in COVID-19. V gave up 4 bases and J gave up 2 bases; unmatched junction bases: 4. In germline, CDR1 is SGHRS, CDR2 YFSETQ. The CDR3 length is 16 residues. TCRdb's table, derived via immunoSEQ multiplex PCR, lists solely in-frame clones and lacks some. The repertoire holds about 240,000 clones, with about 83% as singletons. The genes are TRBV5-1 and TRBJ2-3, with 13 bases lining up with TRBD2. Sequencing was carried out using peripheral blood. The TCR sequence derives from a man in his thirties or forties who had recovered from COVID-19. As DNA, the CDR3 is TGCGCCAGCAGCCCGGGACTAGCGGGGACCACAGATACGCAGTATTTT. The encoded protein is CASSPGLAGTTDTQYF.